Presented here are 18 T cell receptor beta chains from one specimen sequenced in a study of T cells expressing NK-cell markers. TCRdb processed the 5' RACE reads again and assigns one entry to each CDR3 protein, with no DNA. The specimen's table records 120,000 to 150,000 distinct CDR3 sequences. Sample: blood T cells: a sorted CD56 or NKG2C T cell subset, CD4+ or CD8+ T cells, or bulk PBMC T cells (not recorded which). These receptors all come from a man between 18 and 29 years old in good health.

The V call is TRBV6-2 or TRBV6-3, the J call TRBJ2-7; TCRdb's D call of TRBD2 is untestable without DNA. Germline assignment: CDR1 MNHEY and CDR2 SVGEGT. CDR3 length: 16 amino acids. The CDR3 is CASSYSITSGDYEQYF.

This rearrangement joins TRBV7-8 to TRBJ2-1. The CDR3 sequence is 14 residues long. Germline CDR1 reads SGHVS; CDR2 reads FQNEAQ. The CDR3 reads CASSLALGWLEQFF. Combining the CDR3 with reference TRBV7-8 and TRBJ2-1 gives the whole variable domain GAGVSQSPRYKVAKRGQDVALRCDPISGHVSLFWYQQALGQGPEFLTYFQNEAQLDKSGLPSDRFFAERPEGSVSTLKIQRTQQEDSAVYLCASSLALGWLEQFFGPGTRLTVL.

The chain uses TRBV7-3 and TRBJ2-1; with no DNA, the TCRdb D assignment of TRBD1 cannot be verified. CDR1 SGHTA and CDR2 FQGTGA come from the germline V gene. The CDR3 covers 15 residues. The CDR3 spells CASSSGQGASNEQFF. The entire variable domain, with the rest obtained from reference TRBV7-3 and TRBJ2-1, is as follows: GAGVSQTPSNKVTEKGKYVELRCDPISGHTALYWYRQSLGQGPEFLIYFQGTGAADDSGLPNDRFFAVRPEGSVSTLKIQRTERGDSAVYLCASSSGQGASNEQFFGPGTRLTVL.

V usage is TRBV4-3 and J usage is TRBJ2-2; TCRdb returns TRBD1, unconfirmable since there is no DNA. The CDR3 is made up of 15 amino acids. Germline CDR1 LGHNA, CDR2 YSLEER. CDR3 residues: CASSQEGEDTGELFF.

The V gene is TRBV29-1, the J gene TRBJ2-3; checking the TCRdb D call of TRBD2 is not possible without DNA. The CDR3 loop spans 15 amino acids. The germline V gene has CDR1 SQVTM and CDR2 ANQGSEA. CDR3 residues: CSADGRDWGTDTQYF.

This rearrangement joins TRBV20-1 to TRBJ2-5; without DNA, the TCRdb call of TRBD2 cannot be checked. The CDR3 contains 18 residues. CDR1 DFQATT and CDR2 SNEGSKA come from the germline V gene (reference sequence). The CDR3 reads CSARDSTGPWGSRETQYF.

The chain recombines TRBV12-3 or TRBV12-4 with TRBJ2-7; TCRdb calls TRBD1, which cannot be checked without DNA. The CDR3 extends over 14 amino acids. The CDR3 protein is CASSPLPGVYEQYF.

This sequence joins TRBV7-9 and TRBJ2-2. The germline V gene encodes CDR1 SEHNR and CDR2 FQNEAQ (reference sequence). CDR3 length equals 14 residues. The CDR3 sequence is CASSPHRNTGELFF. Based on the CDR3 plus reference TRBV7-9 and TRBJ2-2, the full variable domain is DTGVSQNPRHKITKRGQNVTFRCDPISEHNRLYWYRQTLGQGPEFLTYFQNEAQLEKSRLLSDRFSAERPKGSFSTLEIQRTEQGDSAMYLCASSPHRNTGELFFGEGSRLTVL.

CDR3 in amino acids: CASSSGHPQEPQHF. This chain joins TRBV12-3 or TRBV12-4 and TRBJ1-5; TCRdb calls TRBD1, which cannot be checked without DNA. This CDR3 is 14 amino acids long.

The CDR3 here is CAWSVWGGQSYEQYF. The chain is built from TRBV30 and TRBJ2-7; lacking DNA, the TRBD1 call made by TCRdb goes unchecked. This CDR3 has 15 residues. Germline V gene sequence: CDR1 GTSNPN, CDR2 SVGIG (reference sequence).

The chain recombines TRBV19 with TRBJ2-1. This CDR3 region has 13 residues. CDR1 LNHDA and CDR2 SQIVND come from the germline V gene (reference sequence). The CDR3 sequence: CASSLGSGNEQFF.

The chain carries TRBV27 and TRBJ2-1; the TRBD2 assignment by TCRdb is unverifiable without DNA. CDR3 length: 16 amino acids. Germline V gene sequence: CDR1 MNHEY, CDR2 SMNVEV (reference sequence). CDR3 sequence reads: CASSLLVAGVGNEQFF.

The chain joins TRBV7-9 to TRBJ2-7. There are 13 residues in the CDR3. Germline CDR1 and CDR2: SEHNR and FQNEAQ (reference sequence). The chain's CDR3 is CASSLVGRYEQYF. Variable domain in full (rest from reference TRBV7-9 and TRBJ2-7): DTGVSQNPRHKITKRGQNVTFRCDPISEHNRLYWYRQTLGQGPEFLTYFQNEAQLEKSRLLSDRFSAERPKGSFSTLEIQRTEQGDSAMYLCASSLVGRYEQYFGPGTRLTVT.

The gene calls are TRBV27 and TRBJ2-6; TCRdb designates TRBD1, a call that cannot be tested without DNA. The CDR3 is 18 residues long. Germline values: CDR1 MNHEY, CDR2 SMNVEV (reference sequence). CDR3 amino acids: CASSFYRDRGVGANVLTF.

The chain joins TRBV12-3 or TRBV12-4 to TRBJ1-5; the D call of TRBD1 rests on TCRdb alone, since no DNA is present to check it. This CDR3 spans 16 amino acids. CDR3 sequence: CASSSEGRGSNQPQHF.

The chain has TRBV6-1 and TRBJ2-1; the TRBD2 assignment by TCRdb is unverifiable without DNA. The CDR3 is 17 amino acids. Germline CDR1 reads MNHNS; CDR2 reads SASEGT. This chain's CDR3 is CASSGEGEGRLYNEQFF.

The rearrangement links TRBV4-3 to TRBJ2-2; absent DNA, TCRdb's TRBD2 call cannot be checked. CDR1 and CDR2 (germline): LGHNA, YSLEER. The CDR3 length is 17 residues. CDR3 protein: CASSQGPAGGNTGELFF.

J is TRBJ2-1 and V is TRBV24-1; TCRdb selects TRBD2, and the lack of DNA leaves this call unchecked. The CDR3 length is 16 residues. CDR1 KGHDR and CDR2 SFDVKD come from the germline V gene. The CDR3 protein is CATSDLLRSEGNEQFF.